This TCR beta chain was obtained from a study of T cell responses to AZD1222 COVID-19 vaccine. Study conclusions and caveats: At baseline, seropositivity was found in only a handful of AZD1222 recipients. Spike-wide vaccine-associated CD4 TCRs dominated at 160-218 and 743-854.

With regard to this clone: What it binds is not known.

Trimming removed 0 bases at V and 7 bases at J, with 6 bases between. Germline assignment: CDR1 GTSNPN and CDR2 SVGIG (reference sequence). The CDR3 runs to 11 residues. Produced via immunoSEQ multiplex PCR; TCRdb's table is partial and in-frame only. The sample shows roughly 79,000 clones, about 90% of them seen only once. This TCR derives from an adult in good health. The sequenced sample was peripheral blood, obtained on day 0 of MenACWY control vaccination. This chain joins TRBV30 and TRBJ2-5; D gene uncertain. Here the CDR3 DNA reads TGTGCCTGGAGTGTACAAAGGACCCAGTACTTC. Amino acid sequence: CAWSVQRTQYF. Variable domain in full (rest from reference TRBV30 and TRBJ2-5): SQTIHQWPATLVQPVGSPLSLECTVEGTSNPNLYWYRQAAGRGLQLLFYSVGIGQISSEVPQNLSASRPQDRQFILSSKKLLLSDSGFYLCAWSVQRTQYFGPGTRLLVL.